This section outlines one T cell receptor beta chain sequence together with its context. The data were taken from a study of Graves' ophthalmopathy and Graves' hyperthyroidism. Amplified TCR beta CDR3 regions were obtained using RNA transcripts as template. Second-round multiplex PCR came after a first-round RT-PCR that employed HTBI primers. TCRdb independently ran MiXCR on the multiplex PCR reads; one entry per CDR3 protein. The sample records about 220,000 distinct CDR3 sequences, about 22% being singletons. The CDR3 is 13 residues long. Looked up from germline, CDR1 is SNHLY and CDR2 is FYNNEI. Unmatched junction bases numbered 8, after V lost 7 bases and J lost 6 bases.

The material sequenced was peripheral blood. The receptor's source is a woman between 50 and 59 years old with Graves' ophthalmopathy. The V and J genes are TRBV2 and TRBJ2-7, with 8 bases identical to TRBD2. The CDR3 protein is CASKSSGRVEQYF. The CDR3, as DNA: TGTGCCAGCAAGTCTAGCGGGCGCGTCGAGCAGTACTTC.